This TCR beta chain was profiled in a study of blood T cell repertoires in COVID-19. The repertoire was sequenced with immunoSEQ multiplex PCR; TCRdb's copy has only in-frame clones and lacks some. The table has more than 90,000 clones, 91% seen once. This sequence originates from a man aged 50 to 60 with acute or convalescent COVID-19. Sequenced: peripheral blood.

CDR3 sequence reads: CASPPLNTGELFF. As DNA, the CDR3 is TGTGCCAGCCCTCCTTTGAACACCGGGGAGCTGTTTTTT. V usage is TRBV27 and J usage is TRBJ2-2; D uncertain. Trimming shortened V by 8 bases and J by 1 base, and 8 bases separated the two germline ends. Germline V gives CDR1 MNHEY, CDR2 SMNVEV (reference sequence). This CDR3 is 13 amino acids long.